The 24 T cell receptor beta chains below come from one sample, sequenced in a study. TCRdb re-derived calls from the RT-PCR reads in MiXCR, one entry per CDR3 protein. The data hold about 680,000 distinct CDR3 sequences, with more than 13% observed a single time. Sequencing was performed on memory CD4+ T cells from blood. The receptors were gathered from a female donor in good health, serving as a healthy control.

The rearrangement links TRBV7-8 to TRBJ2-1; D gene ambiguous. CDR3 length: 14 residues. The ends were cut back, 1 base at V and 4 bases at J, with 8 bases in the middle. Germline lookup yields CDR1 SGHVS and CDR2 FQNEAQ. The CDR3 DNA is TGTGCCAGCAGCTTAGGGTGGGTTTACAATGAGCAGTTCTTC. It translates to CASSLGWVYNEQFF.

The chain couples TRBV19 to TRBJ1-1, with 9 bases aligning to TRBD1. The length of the CDR3 is 15 residues. CDR1 is LNHDA, CDR2 SQIVND, per germline (reference sequence). The trim removed 5 bases at V and 4 bases at J, leaving 8 bases unmatched. The CDR3 nucleotides are TGTGCCAGTAGTGCTCTACAGGGGGCCGTCACTGAAGCTTTCTTT. Translating gives CASSALQGAVTEAFF.

In its sample, this clonotype was seen many times. This sequence joins TRBV6-2 or TRBV6-3 and TRBJ2-3; 11 bases are shared with TRBD2. The CDR3 is 16 amino acids. Germline CDR1 reads MNHEY; CDR2 reads SVGEGT. V lost 0 bases and J lost 3; bases outside the gene matches: 2. The CDR3 region is CASSYSRLAGTDTQYF. The CDR3 bases are TGTGCCAGCAGTTACTCGAGACTAGCGGGAACAGATACGCAGTATTTT.

V gene TRBV15 combines with J gene TRBJ2-5; 11 bases line up with TRBD2. The ends lost 3 bases at V and 4 bases at J; junction bases unmatched: 4. Germline loops: CDR1 LNHNV, CDR2 YYDKDF (reference sequence). The CDR3 is 15 amino acids. The CDR3 coding sequence is TGTGCCACCAGCAGCACTACTAGCGGGGGAGAGACCCAGTACTTC. Amino acid sequence: CATSSTTSGGETQYF.

V and J are TRBV19 and TRBJ1-1, with D unclear. Germline CDR1 LNHDA, CDR2 SQIVND (reference sequence). V was trimmed by 4 bases and J by 8 bases, leaving 14 bases between them. The CDR3 covers 13 residues. The CDR3 region has the DNA TGTGCCAGTAGTACGACCCACGGGCGGGAAGCTTTCTTT. Translated: CASSTTHGREAFF. Using reference TRBV19 and TRBJ1-1 for the parts outside the CDR3, the full variable domain is DGGITQSPKYLFRKEGQNVTLSCEQNLNHDAMYWYRQDPGQGLRLIYYSQIVNDFQKGDIAEGYSVSREKKESFPLTVTSAQKNPTAFYLCASSTTHGREAFFGQGTRLTVV.

The rearrangement uses TRBV10-2 and TRBJ1-1, with D possibly being TRBD1 (6 bases). Germline assignment: CDR1 WSHSY and CDR2 SAAADI. The V gene lost 5 bases and the J gene lost 5 bases, with 12 bases spanning the gap. The CDR3 loop spans 13 amino acids. CDR3 loop: CASSTGKSTEAFF. CDR3 DNA sequence: TGCGCCAGCAGTACAGGGAAAAGTACTGAAGCTTTCTTT.

Worth noting for this clonotype: A much larger clone differs by one base, so this may be a read error. The rearrangement links TRBV12-3 or TRBV12-4 to TRBJ2-5; 7 positions match TRBD2. CDR3 length equals 15 residues. Trimming at V came to 7 bases and at J to 6 bases, leaving 14 bases not matched to a gene. CDR3 bases: TGTGCCAGCACCCAGACGGGAGGTCGTCAAAAGACCCAGTACTTC. Translated: CASTQTGGRQKTQYF.

This clonotype was seen at least ten times. V and J are TRBV10-3 and TRBJ1-2; the match to TRBD1 covers 8 bases. The CDR3 is 16 residues long. Germline V gene data show CDR1 as ENHRY and CDR2 as SYGVKD. V was clipped by 3 bases and J by 7 bases; unmatched bases: 13. CDR3 bases: TGTGCCATCAGTGAACACAGGGGGACCTCGGGCAGTGGCTACACCTTC. Translation gives CAISEHRGTSGSGYTF.

V is TRBV30 and J is TRBJ2-1, with 9 bases aligning to TRBD2. The J segment lost 6 bases and the V segment lost 2 bases, leaving 5 bases of the junction unmatched. Germline V gene sequence: CDR1 GTSNPN, CDR2 SVGIG (reference sequence). This CDR3 is built from 14 residues. CDR3 in DNA: TGTGCCTGGAGTCCCCTAGCGGGGAGCAATGAGCAGTTCTTC. This translates into CAWSPLAGSNEQFF.

This clonotype was observed a few times. The J gene is TRBJ2-3, the V gene TRBV4-2, with D possibly matching TRBD2 (6 bases). Germline V gives CDR1 LGHNA, CDR2 YNFKEQ. This CDR3 spans 14 amino acids. V was clipped by 0 bases and J by 6 bases, with 10 bases between them. The CDR3 nucleotides read TGTGCCAGCAGCCAAGAACGGCTAGCGGATACGCAGTATTTT. Protein product: CASSQERLADTQYF.

The chain recombines TRBV13 with TRBJ1-1; no clear D. Germline V gives CDR1 PRHDT, CDR2 FYEKMQ (reference sequence). This CDR3 is built from 15 residues. V lost 2 bases and J 3 bases, leaving 13 bases between the germline ends. The CDR3 reads CASSLNRLRDTEAFF. As DNA, the CDR3 is TGTGCCAGCAGCTTAAACCGACTACGGGACACTGAAGCTTTCTTT. Combining the CDR3 with reference TRBV13 and TRBJ1-1 gives the whole variable domain AAGVIQSPRHLIKEKRETATLKCYPIPRHDTVYWYQQGPGQDPQFLISFYEKMQSDKGSIPDRFSAQQFSDYHSELNMSSLELGDSALYFCASSLNRLRDTEAFFGQGTRLTVV.

This clonotype occurred many times. The V call is TRBV11-2, the J call TRBJ2-1, with 11 bases aligning to TRBD2. The trim removed 1 base at V and 8 bases at J, leaving 7 bases unmatched. CDR1 SGHAT and CDR2 FQNNGV come from the germline V gene. The CDR3 is 16 amino acids. For the CDR3, the DNA is TGTGCCAGCAGCTTAGTTCAACTAGCGGGAGTCCATGAGCAGTTCTTC. Its protein is CASSLVQLAGVHEQFF.

This clonotype has a handful of counts. The CDR3 sequence: CASSLEFNYNEQFF. The CDR3 DNA follows: TGTGCCAGCAGCTTAGAGTTCAACTACAATGAGCAGTTCTTC. V usage is TRBV7-2 and J usage is TRBJ2-1; no reliable D call. This CDR3 comprises 14 residues. The V and J ends lost 1 base and 3 bases respectively, with 7 bases between them. Germline CDR1 SGHTA, CDR2 FQGNSA.

This clonotype was seen many times. V and J are TRBV6-6 and TRBJ2-7, with 8 nucleotides matching TRBD1. The V and J ends lost 2 bases and 4 bases, in that order; junction bases with no gene match: 1. Germline CDR1 is MNHNY and CDR2 is SVGAGI (reference sequence). The CDR3 has 13 residues. The CDR3 sequence: CASSYQGAYEQYF. In DNA form, the CDR3 reads TGTGCCAGCAGTTACCAGGGGGCTTACGAGCAGTACTTC.

V usage is TRBV7-2 and J usage is TRBJ2-5; D gene uncertain. Germline assignment: CDR1 SGHTA and CDR2 FQGNSA. The CDR3 consists of 14 residues. Between the trimmed V and J ends, which lost 1 base and 2 bases, there was a span of 8 bases. In DNA, the CDR3 is TGTGCCAGCAGCTTAGAGACGATTCAAGAGACCCAGTACTTC. This encodes CASSLETIQETQYF. Drawing the rest from reference TRBV7-2 and TRBJ2-5, the complete variable domain is GAGVSQSPSNKVTEKGKDVELRCDPISGHTALYWYRQSLGQGLEFLIYFQGNSAPDKSGLPSDRFSAERTGGSVSTLTIQRTQQEDSAVYLCASSLETIQETQYFGPGTRLLVL.

The chain combines TRBV24-1 with TRBJ2-1, with 9 bases aligning to TRBD2. V gave up 0 bases and J gave up 0 bases; unmatched junction bases: 8. Germline V lookup: CDR1 KGHDR, CDR2 SFDVKD. This CDR3 has 19 amino acids. The CDR3 is CATSDLNSGRPSSYNEQFF. CDR3 nucleotides: TGTGCCACCAGTGATTTGAATAGCGGGAGACCGAGCTCCTACAATGAGCAGTTCTTC.

The CDR3 DNA follows: TGTGCCAGCAGTTCCCCTCAACGGGGGGGCTACACCTTC. Translation gives CASSSPQRGGYTF. V usage is TRBV12-3 or TRBV12-4 and J usage is TRBJ1-2; D perhaps matches TRBD1 (5 bases). V lost 4 bases to trimming and J lost 8 bases, with 14 bases between them. This CDR3 is built from 13 residues.

The genes are TRBV7-6 and TRBJ1-6; D unclear. The CDR3 runs to 13 residues. Germline-derived CDR1 and CDR2 are SGHVS and FNYEAQ. V dropped 3 bases and J dropped 7 bases, with 7 bases sitting between them. The CDR3 coding sequence is TGTGCCAGCAGCTTCCAGCAAAATTCACCCCTCCACTTT. It encodes CASSFQQNSPLHF.

This clonotype was seen a handful of times. J is TRBJ1-1 and V is TRBV20-1; 10 bases fit TRBD1. This CDR3 has 14 residues. CDR1 and CDR2 from the germline V gene are DFQATT and SNEGSKA (reference sequence). The junction had 8 bases not matched to a gene; V was cut back by 6 bases and J by 4 bases. CDR3 loop: CSASRQGAGTEAFF. Here the CDR3 DNA reads TGCAGTGCATCGAGACAGGGGGCGGGCACTGAAGCTTTCTTT.

In its sample, this clonotype was seen many times. The rearrangement uses TRBV12-3 or TRBV12-4 and TRBJ1-2, with D possibly TRBD1 on 5 matching bases. There are 13 residues in the CDR3. V gave up 3 bases and J gave up 7 bases, with 12 bases separating them. CDR3: CASSFNGAIGYTF. The CDR3 region has the DNA TGTGCCAGCAGTTTTAACGGGGCGATTGGCTACACCTTC.

V is TRBV4-3 and J is TRBJ1-5, with 10 bases lining up with TRBD1. Germline V gives CDR1 LGHNA, CDR2 YSLEER. The CDR3 is made up of 15 amino acids. With V trimmed by 4 bases and J by 7 bases, 7 bases remained unmatched. In DNA, the CDR3 is TGCGCCAGCAGCCCCCGGGACAGGGGCGGCCAGCCCCAGCATTTT. Translation: CASSPRDRGGQPQHF.

This clonotype was picked up one time. The rearrangement uses TRBV2 and TRBJ1-2, with D perhaps matching TRBD1 (6 bases). The V gene lost 3 bases and the J gene lost 3 bases, with 11 bases spanning the gap. Germline V gene sequence: CDR1 SNHLY, CDR2 FYNNEI. This CDR3 region has 14 residues. The CDR3 nucleotides read TGTGCCAGCAGTGATGGGGGCTCGGACTATGGCTACACCTTC. As protein: CASSDGGSDYGYTF. Supplemented by reference TRBV2 and TRBJ1-2, the full variable domain reads EPEVTQTPSHQVTQMGQEVILRCVPISNHLYFYWYRQILGQKVEFLVSFYNNEISEKSEIFDDQFSVERPDGSNFTLKIRSTKLEDSAMYFCASSDGGSDYGYTFGSGTRLTVV.

This clonotype showed up just a few times. The gene calls are TRBV18 and TRBJ2-1, with TRBD2 matching over 9 bases. V shed 0 bases, J shed 5 bases, and the junction held 2 bases outside the gene matches. This CDR3 has 15 residues. Germline assignment: CDR1 KGHSH and CDR2 LQKENI. This chain's CDR3 is CASSPPAGGDNEQFF. DNA of the CDR3: TGTGCCAGCTCACCACCGGCGGGAGGGGACAATGAGCAGTTCTTC.

The chain links TRBV7-3 to TRBJ2-2; D may match TRBD1 or TRBD2 (5 bases each). Germline V lookup: CDR1 SGHTA, CDR2 FQGTGA. The CDR3 is 15 amino acids. The V end was cut by 3 bases, the J end by 5 bases, with 13 bases between. CDR3 DNA sequence: TGTGCCAGCAGCTTTGGGGGAGTCGGAACCGGGGAGCTGTTTTTT. Its translation is CASSFGGVGTGELFF. The full variable domain, completed using reference TRBV7-3 and TRBJ2-2, is GAGVSQTPSNKVTEKGKYVELRCDPISGHTALYWYRQSLGQGPEFLIYFQGTGAADDSGLPNDRFFAVRPEGSVSTLKIQRTERGDSAVYLCASSFGGVGTGELFFGEGSRLTVL.